Presented here are 3 T cell receptor beta chains from one specimen sequenced in a study of response to subunit inactivated influenza vaccine. MiXCR, run by TCRdb on the RT-PCR reads, gives a single entry per CDR3 protein. The sample yields 540,000 or so distinct CDR3 sequences, around 13% seen once. The material sequenced was PBMCs from blood, taken roughly 46 days after vaccination. Receptors originate from a man aged 45 to 65 who received an inactivated influenza vaccine.

Of note for this clonotype: A much more abundant neighbour one base away suggests this may be a read error. The V call is TRBV29-1, the J call TRBJ2-1; D remains unclear. Germline V gene sequence: CDR1 SQVTM, CDR2 ANQGSEA. There are 15 residues in the CDR3. The CDR3 bases are TGCAGCGTTGAAGAGTATAGGCGCTCCTACAATGAGCTGTTCTTC. This codes for CSVEEYRRSYNELFF.

CDR3 coding DNA: TGTGCCAGCAGTTACCGGGACGCGGCAGATACGCAGTATTTT. This translates into CASSYRDAADTQYF. The chain uses TRBV6-5 and TRBJ2-3; either TRBD1 or TRBD2 may fit D (5 bases each). The CDR3 totals 14 residues. Germline CDR1 MNHEY, CDR2 SVGAGI. V was shortened by 2 bases and J by 4 bases, with 10 bases between the two germline ends.

CDR3 coding DNA: TGTGCCAGCAGGCGACCGGGACTAGCGGGAGAGCAGTTCTTC. It yields the protein CASRRPGLAGEQFF. This chain joins TRBV11-2 and TRBJ2-1, with TRBD2 matching over 13 bases. Germline V CDR1 and CDR2: SGHAT, FQNNGV. The V gene end was trimmed by 6 bases and the J gene end by 10 bases; junction bases not matched to a gene: 6. The CDR3 is 14 residues long. The full variable domain, in which reference TRBV11-2 and TRBJ2-1 provide the parts outside the CDR3, is EAGVAQSPRYKIIEKRQSVAFWCNPISGHATLYWYQQILGQGPKLLIQFQNNGVVDDSQLPKDRFSAERLKGVDSTLKIQPAKLEDSAVYLCASRRPGLAGEQFFGPGTRLTVL.